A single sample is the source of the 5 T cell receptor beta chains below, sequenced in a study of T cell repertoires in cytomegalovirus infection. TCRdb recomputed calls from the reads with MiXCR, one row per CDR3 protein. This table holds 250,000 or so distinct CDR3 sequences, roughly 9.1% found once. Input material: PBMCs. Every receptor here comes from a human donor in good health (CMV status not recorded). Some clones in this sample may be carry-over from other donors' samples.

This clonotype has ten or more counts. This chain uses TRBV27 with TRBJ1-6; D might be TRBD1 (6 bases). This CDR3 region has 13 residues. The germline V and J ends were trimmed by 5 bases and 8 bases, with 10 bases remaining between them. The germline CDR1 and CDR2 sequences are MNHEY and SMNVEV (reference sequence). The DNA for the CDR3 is TGTGCCAGCAGTGCGACAGGTTATTCACCCCTCCACTTT. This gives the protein CASSATGYSPLHF.

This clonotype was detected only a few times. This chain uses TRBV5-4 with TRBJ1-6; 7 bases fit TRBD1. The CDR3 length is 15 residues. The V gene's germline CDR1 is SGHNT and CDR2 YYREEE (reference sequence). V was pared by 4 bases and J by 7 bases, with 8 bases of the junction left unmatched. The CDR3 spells CASSAETGYNSPLHF. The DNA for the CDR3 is TGTGCCAGCAGCGCCGAGACAGGGTACAATTCACCCCTCCACTTT.

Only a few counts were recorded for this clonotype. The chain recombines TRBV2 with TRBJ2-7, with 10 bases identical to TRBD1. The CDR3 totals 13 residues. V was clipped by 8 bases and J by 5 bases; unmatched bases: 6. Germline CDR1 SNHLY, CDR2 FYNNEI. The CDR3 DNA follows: TGTGCCAGCGGGGACAGGGGTCTGGACGAGCAGTACTTC. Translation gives CASGDRGLDEQYF.

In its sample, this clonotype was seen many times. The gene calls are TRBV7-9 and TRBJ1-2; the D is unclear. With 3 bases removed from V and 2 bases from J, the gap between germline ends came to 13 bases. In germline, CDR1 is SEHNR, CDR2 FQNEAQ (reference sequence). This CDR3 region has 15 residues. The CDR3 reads CASSFGGEENYGYTF. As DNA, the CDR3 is TGTGCCAGCAGCTTTGGTGGGGAGGAGAACTATGGCTACACCTTC.

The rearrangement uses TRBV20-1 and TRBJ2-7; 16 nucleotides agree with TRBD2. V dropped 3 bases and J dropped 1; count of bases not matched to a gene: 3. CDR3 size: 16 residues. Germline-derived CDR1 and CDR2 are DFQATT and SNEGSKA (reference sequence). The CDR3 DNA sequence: TGCAGTGCTAGGGGGACTAGCGGGGGGGAGTCCTACGAGCAGTACTTC. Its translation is CSARGTSGGESYEQYF.